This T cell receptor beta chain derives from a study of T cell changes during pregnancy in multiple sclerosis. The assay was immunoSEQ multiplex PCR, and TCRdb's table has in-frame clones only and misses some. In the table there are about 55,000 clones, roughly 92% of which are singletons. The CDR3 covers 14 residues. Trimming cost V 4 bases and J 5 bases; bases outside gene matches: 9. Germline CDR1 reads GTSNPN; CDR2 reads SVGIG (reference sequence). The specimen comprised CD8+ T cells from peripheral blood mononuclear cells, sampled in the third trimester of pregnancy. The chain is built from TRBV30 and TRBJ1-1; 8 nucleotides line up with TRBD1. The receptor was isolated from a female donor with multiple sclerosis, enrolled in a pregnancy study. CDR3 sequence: CAWTSGQGTTEAFF. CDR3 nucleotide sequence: TGTGCCTGGACCTCAGGACAGGGAACGACTGAAGCTTTCTTT.